This TCR beta chain was retrieved from a study of shared T cell receptors in the human thymus. Profiling relied on immunoSEQ multiplex PCR, and the TCRdb table lists in-frame clones only, not all of them. Here the sample spans 700,000 or so clones, 70% to 90% being singletons. The germline V gene has CDR1 SGHRS and CDR2 YFSETQ. The CDR3 is made up of 17 amino acids. Deletions cut 0 bases from V and 0 bases from J, with 13 bases between. These sequences were also reported in another study, on human thymus T cells. That report adds: Unrelated individuals had highly overlapping thymic repertoires, as reported in related research.

The clonotype was recovered from a girl under three years old with a congenital heart defect. V and J are TRBV5-1 and TRBJ2-4; unclear D gene. The sequenced material came from thymocytes. The CDR3 region has the DNA TGCGCCAGCAGCTTGGGGTCCAGTCCGCTAGCCAAAAACATTCAGTACTTC. Translated, it gives CASSLGSSPLAKNIQYF. The variable domain in full, completed from reference TRBV5-1 and TRBJ2-4, reads KAGVTQTPRYLIKTRGQQVTLSCSPISGHRSVSWYQQTPGQGLQFLFEYFSETQRNKGNFPGRFSGRQFSNSRSEMNVSTLELGDSALYLCASSLGSSPLAKNIQYFGAGTRLSVL.